These 17 T cell receptor beta chains came from one sample sequenced in a study of blood T cell repertoires in COVID-19. The protocol was immunoSEQ multiplex PCR, while the TCRdb copy is restricted to in-frame clones and leaves out a portion. The sample consists of 200,000 to 250,000 clones, roughly nine tenths of them appearing once. The source material was PBMCs or T cells enriched from blood (not recorded which). These receptors originate from a woman aged 25-40 years who had recovered from COVID-19.

The chain uses TRBV5-1 and TRBJ2-5; TRBD2 agrees at 10 bases. The CDR3 has 15 residues. Germline trimming cut 4 bases from V and 0 bases from J; bases unmatched to any gene: 3. The germline V gene has CDR1 SGHRS and CDR2 YFSETQ. The CDR3 sequence: CASSQGLAYQETQYF. Here the CDR3 DNA reads TGCGCCAGCAGCCAGGGACTAGCGTACCAAGAGACCCAGTACTTC.

The chain couples TRBV6-5 to TRBJ2-7; 7 nucleotides match TRBD1. V gave up 5 bases and J gave up 2 bases; unmatched junction bases: 6. CDR1 is MNHEY and CDR2 is SVGAGI in the germline V gene. The CDR3 totals 14 residues. CDR3 sequence (DNA): TGTGCCAGCAGTCAGGTCGACAGGGCCTACGAGCAGTACTTC. Protein: CASSQVDRAYEQYF.

Only a few counts were recorded for this clone. The chain links TRBV18 to TRBJ1-4; 8 nucleotides match TRBD1. CDR3 length: 13 amino acids. Trimming removed 2 bases from V and 11 bases from J; junction bases left unmatched: 4. Germline CDR1 and CDR2: KGHSH and LQKENI. CDR3 nucleotides: TGTGCCAGCTCACCAACGACAGGGGAGAAACTGTTTTTT. Translated, it gives CASSPTTGEKLFF.

The gene calls are TRBV5-1 and TRBJ2-1; 7 bases align to TRBD1. In germline, CDR1 is SGHRS, CDR2 YFSETQ. The V segment lost 3 bases and the J segment 5 bases; nucleotides outside the gene matches: 8. This CDR3 region has 15 residues. This CDR3 reads CASSSIRDRDNEQFF. CDR3 DNA sequence: TGCGCCAGCAGCTCTATCCGGGACAGAGACAATGAGCAGTTCTTC. The complete variable domain, with remaining parts taken from reference TRBV5-1 and TRBJ2-1, reads KAGVTQTPRYLIKTRGQQVTLSCSPISGHRSVSWYQQTPGQGLQFLFEYFSETQRNKGNFPGRFSGRQFSNSRSEMNVSTLELGDSALYLCASSSIRDRDNEQFFGPGTRLTVL.

The chain uses TRBV7-8 and TRBJ1-3, with 7 bases lining up with TRBD1. The V and J ends lost 5 bases and 3 bases, in that order; junction bases with no gene match: 7. The CDR3 extends over 15 amino acids. CDR1 is SGHVS and CDR2 is FQNEAQ in the germline V gene. The DNA for the CDR3 is TGTGCCAGCAGCCTAGACAGGGTTCATGGAAACACCATATATTTT. The encoded protein is CASSLDRVHGNTIYF.

The chain carries TRBV2 and TRBJ2-3; TRBD1 agrees at 10 bases. CDR3 length: 15 amino acids. Germline V lookup: CDR1 SNHLY, CDR2 FYNNEI. V shed 4 bases, J shed 5 bases, and the junction held 6 bases outside the gene matches. CDR3 coding DNA: TGTGCCAGCAGTGCCGACAGGGGGCGAGTAGATACGCAGTATTTT. It is translated as CASSADRGRVDTQYF. The whole variable domain, remainder taken from reference TRBV2 and TRBJ2-3, is EPEVTQTPSHQVTQMGQEVILRCVPISNHLYFYWYRQILGQKVEFLVSFYNNEISEKSEIFDDQFSVERPDGSNFTLKIRSTKLEDSAMYFCASSADRGRVDTQYFGPGTRLTVL.

The rearrangement links TRBV7-8 to TRBJ1-1; D possibly corresponds to TRBD1 (6 bases). The CDR3 extends over 17 amino acids. The germline gives CDR1 SGHVS, CDR2 FQNEAQ. V gave up 5 bases and J gave up 0 bases, with 19 bases separating them. CDR3 sequence: CASSLTIEGVLNTEAFF. The DNA of the CDR3 is TGTGCCAGCAGCCTGACGATAGAGGGGGTTCTGAACACTGAAGCTTTCTTT. Based on the CDR3 plus reference TRBV7-8 and TRBJ1-1, the full variable domain is GAGVSQSPRYKVAKRGQDVALRCDPISGHVSLFWYQQALGQGPEFLTYFQNEAQLDKSGLPSDRFFAERPEGSVSTLKIQRTQQEDSAVYLCASSLTIEGVLNTEAFFGQGTRLTVV.

The chain couples TRBV6-5 to TRBJ1-2, with a possible D match to TRBD1 (5 bases). This CDR3 region has 14 residues. Looked up from germline, CDR1 is MNHEY and CDR2 is SVGAGI. V lost 2 bases and J lost 4, with 11 bases in between. The CDR3: CASSYGNGGYGYTF. CDR3 nucleotides: TGTGCCAGCAGTTACGGGAACGGGGGCTATGGCTACACCTTC.

Worth noting for this clone: Other DNA sequences from this sample encode an identical CDR3 as well. This chain links TRBV10-3 with TRBJ2-7, with D maybe TRBD1 (5 bases). V was cut by 4 bases and J by 4 bases, with 8 bases left in between. This CDR3 contains 12 residues. Per the germline V gene, CDR1 is ENHRY and CDR2 is SYGVKD. CDR3 sequence: CAISGQTYEQYF. CDR3 sequence (DNA): TGTGCCATCAGTGGACAGACGTACGAGCAGTACTTC.

A single count supports this clone. The V call is TRBV7-9, the J call TRBJ1-5, with D unresolved. Trimming cost V 7 bases and J 1 base, with 23 bases left between them. Germline V gene data show CDR1 as SEHNR and CDR2 as FQNEAQ (reference sequence). This CDR3 contains 18 residues. The CDR3 here is CASTPLDGRGSSNQPQHF. CDR3 in DNA: TGTGCCAGCACCCCTTTGGACGGCCGGGGTAGCAGCAATCAGCCCCAGCATTTT.

As regards this clone: The same CDR3 also results from other DNA sequences found in this sample. The chain carries TRBV15 and TRBJ1-3; the match to TRBD1 covers 9 bases. The CDR3 has 16 amino acids. Germline V CDR1 and CDR2: LNHNV, YYDKDF (reference sequence). Trimming at V came to 3 bases and at J to 0 bases, leaving 3 bases not matched to a gene. The CDR3 here is CATSRDRGLSGNTIYF. The CDR3 DNA reads TGTGCCACCAGCAGGGACAGGGGACTCTCTGGAAACACCATATATTTT.

The chain combines TRBV2 with TRBJ2-7, with TRBD2 matching 7 bases. In germline, CDR1 is SNHLY, CDR2 FYNNEI. The CDR3 length is 14 residues. V gave up 7 bases and J gave up 7 bases; unmatched junction bases: 13. The CDR3 DNA sequence: TGTGCCAGCAATATAGACGGAGCAGCGGGGGAGCAGTACTTC. Residues: CASNIDGAAGEQYF.

This clone was observed once. The chain carries TRBV15 and TRBJ2-7, with D tentatively TRBD2 (5 bases). Trimming left V 0 bases short and J 0 bases short, with 9 bases between. CDR3 length: 15 residues. In germline, CDR1 is LNHNV, CDR2 YYDKDF (reference sequence). The CDR3 DNA sequence: TGTGCCACCAGCAGAGAGACCGGGAACTCCTACGAGCAGTACTTC. Amino acid sequence: CATSRETGNSYEQYF.

The chain employs TRBV4-2 and TRBJ2-4, with D possibly matching TRBD1 (5 bases). Trimming removed 0 bases at V and 5 bases at J, with 17 bases between. Germline V CDR1 and CDR2: LGHNA, YNFKEQ. The CDR3 totals 17 residues. CDR3 nucleotides: TGTGCCAGCAGCCAAGATTTAGGAACAGGAGAACAAAACATTCAGTACTTC. This sequence encodes CASSQDLGTGEQNIQYF.

CDR3 bases: TGTGCCAGCAGCTTAGAGTACAGGGGGCGAGGCTACACCTTC. It is translated as CASSLEYRGRGYTF. The chain employs TRBV7-9 and TRBJ1-2; 9 bases line up with TRBD1. CDR1 is SEHNR, CDR2 FQNEAQ, per germline (reference sequence). The length of the CDR3 is 14 residues. With V trimmed by 1 base and J by 8 bases, 5 bases remained unmatched.

The table lists this clone with many counts. The chain couples TRBV7-9 to TRBJ1-3; D call uncertain. Germline-derived CDR1 and CDR2 are SEHNR and FQNEAQ (reference sequence). Trimming stripped 5 bases from V and 5 bases from J, with 19 bases between. CDR3 length equals 16 residues. The CDR3 bases are TGTGCCAGCAGCCCGCCTCCTCCCGGGTCCCGAAACACCATATATTTT. It specifies CASSPPPPGSRNTIYF.

In this sample, this clone turned up once. The genes are TRBV4-1 and TRBJ2-7, with 8 bases that match TRBD1. Germline CDR1 MGHRA, CDR2 YSYEKL. V shed 8 bases, J shed 3 bases, and the junction held 6 bases outside the gene matches. CDR3 length: 13 residues. The CDR3 sequence: CASGQGLGYEQYF. CDR3 nucleotides: TGCGCCAGCGGACAGGGTTTGGGCTACGAGCAGTACTTC.